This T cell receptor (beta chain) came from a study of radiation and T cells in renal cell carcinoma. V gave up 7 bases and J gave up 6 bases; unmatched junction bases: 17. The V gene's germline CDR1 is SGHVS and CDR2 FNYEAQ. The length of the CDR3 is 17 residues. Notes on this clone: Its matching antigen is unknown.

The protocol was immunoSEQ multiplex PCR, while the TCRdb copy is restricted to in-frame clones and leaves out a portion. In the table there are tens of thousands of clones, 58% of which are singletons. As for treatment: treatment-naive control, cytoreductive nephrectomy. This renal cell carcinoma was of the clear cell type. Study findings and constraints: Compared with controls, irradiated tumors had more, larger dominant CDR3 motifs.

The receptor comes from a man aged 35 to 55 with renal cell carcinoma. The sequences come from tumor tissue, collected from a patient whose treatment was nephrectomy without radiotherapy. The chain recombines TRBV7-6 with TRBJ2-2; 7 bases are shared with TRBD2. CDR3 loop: CASIFSPSGEAAGELFF. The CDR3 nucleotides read TGTGCCAGCATCTTTTCGCCGAGCGGGGAAGCAGCCGGGGAGCTGTTTTTT. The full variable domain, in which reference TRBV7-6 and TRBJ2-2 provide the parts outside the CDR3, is GAGVSQSPRYKVTKRGQDVALRCDPISGHVSLYWYRQALGQGPEFLTYFNYEAQQDKSGLPNDRFSAERPEGSISTLTIQRTEQRDSAMYRCASIFSPSGEAAGELFFGEGSRLTVL.